This is a list of T cell receptor beta chains from one sample in a study of T cell repertoires in cytomegalovirus infection. TCRdb re-derived calls from the reads in MiXCR, one entry per CDR3 protein. The sample has 900,000 to 950,000 distinct CDR3 sequences; about 33% are singletons. These receptors are not linked to any known antigen. The sample consisted of cultured CD8+ T cells from PBMCs, taken from culture after CMV antigen stimulation. These receptors were obtained from a human donor in good health (CMV status not recorded). Some clones in this sample may be carry-over from other donors' samples. Both conserved end residues are part of each CDR3. The D gene is left open where the match is weak. The size entry is marked missing in some rows and otherwise reads once, few, many or a size class.

CDR3 protein: CASSLGGIAGGYSTDTQYF
CDR3 DNA: TGTGCCAGCAGCCTCGGTGGCATAGCGGGGGGTTATAGCACAGATACGCAGTATTTT
J gene: TRBJ2-3
V gene: TRBV11-3
clone size: few
D gene: TRBD2
CDR3 length: 19

CDR3 protein: CASSLIQASTDTQYF
CDR3 DNA: TGTGCCAGCAGCTTAATCCAGGCAAGCACAGATACGCAGTATTTT
J gene: TRBJ2-3
V gene: TRBV7-9
clone size: .
D gene: .
CDR3 length: 15

CDR3 protein: CASSLKTPGTTTYNEQFF
CDR3 DNA: TGTGCCAGCAGCCTAAAAACCCCCGGGACTACCACTTACAATGAGCAGTTCTTC
J gene: TRBJ2-1
V gene: TRBV7-6
clone size: many
D gene: TRBD2
CDR3 length: 18

CDR3 protein: CASSLNGGELFF
CDR3 DNA: TGTGCCAGCAGCTTAAATGGAGGGGAGCTGTTTTTT
J gene: TRBJ2-2
V gene: TRBV7-2
clone size: few
D gene: .
CDR3 length: 12

CDR3 protein: CASALTSGGAQYNEQFF
CDR3 DNA: TGTGCTAGTGCCTTGACTAGCGGGGGGGCCCAGTACAATGAGCAGTTCTTC
J gene: TRBJ2-1
V gene: TRBV12-5
clone size: few
D gene: TRBD2
CDR3 length: 17

CDR3 protein: CASSHRENTEAFF
CDR3 DNA: TGTGCCAGTAGTCACAGAGAGAACACTGAAGCTTTCTTT
J gene: TRBJ1-1
V gene: TRBV19
clone size: few
D gene: .
CDR3 length: 13

CDR3 protein: CASITRGGGYTF
CDR3 DNA: TGTGCCAGCATAACGCGGGGCGGCGGCTACACCTTC
J gene: TRBJ1-2
V gene: TRBV7-9
clone size: few
D gene: .
CDR3 length: 12

CDR3 protein: CASSSSQGLNTEAFF
CDR3 DNA: TGTGCCAGCAGCTCGTCACAGGGACTAAACACTGAAGCTTTCTTT
J gene: TRBJ1-1
V gene: TRBV27
clone size: few
D gene: .
CDR3 length: 15

CDR3 protein: CASSPHLHPGNTIYF
CDR3 DNA: TGTGCCAGCAGCCCTCACCTTCATCCGGGAAACACCATATATTTT
J gene: TRBJ1-3
V gene: TRBV9
clone size: .
D gene: .
CDR3 length: 15

CDR3 protein: CASSQVRADTQYF
CDR3 DNA: TGCGCCAGCAGCCAAGTTCGAGCAGATACGCAGTATTTT
J gene: TRBJ2-3
V gene: TRBV4-1
clone size: few
D gene: .
CDR3 length: 13